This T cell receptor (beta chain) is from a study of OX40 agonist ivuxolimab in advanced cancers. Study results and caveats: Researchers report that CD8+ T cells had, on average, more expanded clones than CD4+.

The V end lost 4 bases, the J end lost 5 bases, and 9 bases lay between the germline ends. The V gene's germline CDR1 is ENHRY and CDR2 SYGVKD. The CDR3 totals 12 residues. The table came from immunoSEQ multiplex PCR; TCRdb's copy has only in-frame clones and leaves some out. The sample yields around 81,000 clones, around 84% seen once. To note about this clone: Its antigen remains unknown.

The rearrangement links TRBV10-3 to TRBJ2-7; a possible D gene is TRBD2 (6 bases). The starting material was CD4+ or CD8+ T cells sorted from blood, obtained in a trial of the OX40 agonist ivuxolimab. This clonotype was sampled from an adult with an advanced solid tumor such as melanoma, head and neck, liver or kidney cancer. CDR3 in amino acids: CAISAGRNEQYF. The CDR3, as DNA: TGTGCCATCAGTGCCGGGAGAAACGAGCAGTACTTC.